Listed below are T cell receptor beta chains from one sample, sequenced in a study of regulatory T cells in long-lasting Graves disease. TCRdb ran MiXCR on the multiplex PCR reads and lists one entry per CDR3 protein. The sample includes about 620,000 distinct CDR3 sequences, 16% seen only once; the top ten take about 18%. A further study also used this sample, focusing on T cells in Graves' hyperthyroidism and ophthalmopathy.

The input for sequencing was peripheral blood mononuclear cells (PBMCs), taken at new diagnosis, from a patient treated with antithyroid drugs. These receptors were collected from a woman aged 25 to 39 with Graves disease. The CDR3 runs from the conserved cysteine through the conserved F or W. The order of the fields is D gene, V gene, J gene, clone size, CDR3 DNA, CDR3 protein. A D gene is named only where the DNA matches it firmly. Rows may omit the clone size; those that give it use once, few, many or a size class.

D: NA; V: TRBV2; J: TRBJ2-1; size: many; DNA: TGTGCCAGCAGTGTACTCGGCGGGAACTCCTACAATGAGCAGTTCTTC; CDR3: CASSVLGGNSYNEQFF
D: TRBD2; V: TRBV6-1; J: TRBJ2-1; size: NA; DNA: TGTGCCAGCAGCTCGACTAGCGGGAGAGCCTCGTCTCCCCCCCGAGAGCAGTTCTTC; CDR3: CASSSTSGRASSPPREQFF
D: NA; V: TRBV2; J: TRBJ2-7; size: many; DNA: TGTGCCAGCATGGACAGTCCCTCGTACGAGCAGTACTTC; CDR3: CASMDSPSYEQYF
D: NA; V: TRBV30; J: TRBJ2-3; size: many; DNA: TGTGCCTGGAGTGGAGGCACAGATACGCAGTATTTT; CDR3: CAWSGGTDTQYF
D: TRBD1; V: TRBV7-9; J: TRBJ2-1; size: NA; DNA: TGTGCCAGCCGCCGCTGGGCAGGGACAGGGTCCAATGAGCAGTTCTTC; CDR3: CASRRWAGTGSNEQFF
D: NA; V: TRBV7-3; J: TRBJ1-1; size: few; DNA: TGTGCCAGCAGCCTAGACGTGCTTAACACTGAAGCTTTCTTT; CDR3: CASSLDVLNTEAFF
D: NA; V: TRBV2; J: TRBJ2-3; size: many; DNA: TGTGCCAGCAGCAGAGGGTTCCCAGATACGCAGTATTTT; CDR3: CASSRGFPDTQYF
D: TRBD1; V: TRBV5-1; J: TRBJ2-7; size: NA; DNA: TGCGCCAGCAGCTCGCACCCGGGACAGGGGGCCTACGAGCAGTACTTC; CDR3: CASSSHPGQGAYEQYF
D: NA; V: TRBV4-1; J: TRBJ2-3; size: NA; DNA: TGCGCCAGCAGCCAGGGGATAGCGGCAGATACGCAGTATTTT; CDR3: CASSQGIAADTQYF
D: TRBD2; V: TRBV27; J: TRBJ2-5; size: NA; DNA: TGTGCCAGCAGCGATACGGTCGCGGGAGGGGAGACCCAGTACTTC; CDR3: CASSDTVAGGETQYF
D: NA; V: TRBV20-1; J: TRBJ2-7; size: few; DNA: TGCAGTGCTATCCCTATTACGGACGAGCAGTACTTC; CDR3: CSAIPITDEQYF
D: TRBD2; V: TRBV11-1; J: TRBJ2-1; size: NA; DNA: TGTGCCAGCAGCTTCCCCGGGACTACGGAGGAGCAGTTCTTC; CDR3: CASSFPGTTEEQFF
D: TRBD1; V: TRBV28; J: TRBJ1-5; size: many; DNA: TGTGCCAGCAGTTTAATACAGGGGATTAATCAGCCCCAGCATTTT; CDR3: CASSLIQGINQPQHF
D: NA; V: TRBV7-2; J: TRBJ2-1; size: NA; DNA: TGTGCCAGCAGCCAAGGTCCCTCACGGGGTGGCGAAACCGATGAGCAGTTCTTC; CDR3: CASSQGPSRGGETDEQFF
D: NA; V: TRBV5-1; J: TRBJ1-5; size: NA; DNA: TGCGCCAGCAGCGCGGGACGGGGAAATCAGCCCCAGCATTTT; CDR3: CASSAGRGNQPQHF
D: NA; V: TRBV12-3/TRBV12-4; J: TRBJ2-4; size: NA; DNA: TGTGCCAGCGAATCAATGGGGGGAACCGTAACGGGCGTAGCCAAAAACATTCAGTACTTC; CDR3: CASESMGGTVTGVAKNIQYF
D: NA; V: TRBV19; J: TRBJ1-2; size: few; DNA: TGTGCCAGTAGTAGGAGGTCACAGGGTGGGAACTATGGCTACACCTTC; CDR3: CASSRRSQGGNYGYTF
D: NA; V: TRBV27; J: TRBJ2-7; size: many; DNA: TGTGCCAGCAGTTTAAGGGGGACGGCCTACGAGCAGTACTTC; CDR3: CASSLRGTAYEQYF
D: NA; V: TRBV5-1; J: TRBJ2-2; size: many; DNA: TGCGCCAGCAGCAGGGACACCACGGGAACCGGGGAGCTGTTTTTT; CDR3: CASSRDTTGTGELFF
D: TRBD2; V: TRBV5-1; J: TRBJ2-5; size: few; DNA: TGCGCCAGCAAACGAGGCAGGGAGGGCGAGACCCAGTACTTC; CDR3: CASKRGREGETQYF
D: NA; V: TRBV20-1; J: TRBJ2-3; size: few; DNA: TGCAGTGCTCATCGGGGGGCACCAGATACGCAGTATTTT; CDR3: CSAHRGAPDTQYF
D: NA; V: TRBV27; J: TRBJ2-1; size: many; DNA: TGTGCCAGCAGTTCCCAGGGCCCGGATGAGCAGTTCTTC; CDR3: CASSSQGPDEQFF
D: NA; V: TRBV7-9; J: TRBJ2-7; size: NA; DNA: TGTGCCAGCAGTCGAGGGAAGGGGGAGCAGTACTTC; CDR3: CASSRGKGEQYF